The 10 T cell receptor beta chains in this list originate from one sample, sequenced in a study of cytomegalovirus exposure and HLA in healthy donors. With 60 Vbeta and 13 Jbeta primers, the PCR was carried out. The protocol was immunoSEQ multiplex PCR, while the TCRdb copy is restricted to in-frame clones and leaves out a portion. Here the sample table reports about 200,000 clones. Specimen: PBMCs. The receptors come from a girl aged 2 to 10 in good health and CMV-seropositive.

The V gene is TRBV30, the J gene TRBJ1-3, with 12 bases matching TRBD1. The J segment lost 8 bases and the V segment lost 0 bases, leaving 5 bases of the junction unmatched. Germline CDR1 and CDR2: GTSNPN and SVGIG (reference sequence). The CDR3 loop spans 15 amino acids. The CDR3 is CAWSVSGTGGYTIYF. Here the CDR3 DNA reads TGTGCCTGGAGTGTATCCGGGACAGGGGGCTACACCATATATTTT.

V gene TRBV6-1 combines with J gene TRBJ1-3, with a weak D call TRBD1 (5 bases). CDR1 is MNHNS, CDR2 SASEGT, per germline. Deletions cut 8 bases from V and 2 bases from J, with 10 bases between. The CDR3 consists of 13 residues. Here the CDR3 DNA reads TGTGCCAGCCTTAGACAGCCTGGAAACACCATATATTTT. This translates into CASLRQPGNTIYF.

The genes are TRBV5-1 and TRBJ1-2; D might be TRBD1 (5 bases). Germline values: CDR1 SGHRS, CDR2 YFSETQ. V lost 5 bases, J lost 6 bases, and 11 bases lay in between. The CDR3 runs 12 residues. CDR3 region: CASSSAGHGYTF. CDR3 nucleotides: TGCGCCAGCAGTTCGGCAGGGCATGGCTACACCTTC.

The V gene is TRBV28, the J gene TRBJ1-3; TRBD1 might be the D (5 bases). Germline CDR1 reads MDHEN; CDR2 reads SYDVKM. The V and J ends lost 3 bases and 2 bases respectively, with 14 bases between them. This CDR3 has 16 residues. The CDR3 nucleotides are TGTGCCAGCAGTTTCGGGGGGATTCTGGCTGGAAACACCATATATTTT. The encoded protein is CASSFGGILAGNTIYF.

V usage is TRBV6-5 and J usage is TRBJ2-3; D is unresolved. Trimming took off 5 bases at V and 6 bases at J, with 9 bases between the two ends. CDR3 length: 12 amino acids. Germline V lookup: CDR1 MNHEY, CDR2 SVGAGI. The CDR3 bases are TGTGCCAGCAGTCAGACACCCGATACGCAGTATTTT. The encoded protein is CASSQTPDTQYF.

This chain connects TRBV6-6 to TRBJ2-7, with D possibly TRBD1 on 6 matching bases. Germline lookup yields CDR1 MNHNY and CDR2 SVGAGI (reference sequence). The germline V and J ends were trimmed by 5 bases and 3 bases, with 20 bases remaining between them. The CDR3 is made up of 16 amino acids. CDR3 residues: CASSLGQNQDLYEQYF. CDR3 in DNA: TGTGCCAGCAGTCTTGGACAGAATCAAGACCTCTACGAGCAGTACTTC.

The chain employs TRBV6-9 and TRBJ2-3; 11 bases match TRBD2. Losses at the gene ends were 5 bases for V and 0 bases for J; bases not matched to a gene: 13. The CDR3 extends over 19 amino acids. Germline V CDR1 and CDR2: MNHGY, SVAAGI. The CDR3 bases are TGTGCCAGCAGTCCTACCGGCGGGACTAGCGGAAATAGCACAGATACGCAGTATTTT. Translation gives CASSPTGGTSGNSTDTQYF.

The V call is TRBV4-1, the J call TRBJ2-1; TRBD2 matches at 7 bases. Germline lookup yields CDR1 MGHRA and CDR2 YSYEKL. The ends lost 2 bases at V and 3 bases at J; junction bases unmatched: 7. The CDR3 is 16 amino acids. CDR3 DNA: TGCGCCAGCAGCCAAACCGGGACTACTATCTACAATGAGCAGTTCTTC. Its translation: CASSQTGTTIYNEQFF.

The chain is built from TRBV10-3 and TRBJ2-7; 9 bases map to TRBD1. This CDR3 region has 16 residues. V shed 5 bases and J 2 bases; nucleotides not matched to a gene: 10. Germline CDR1 is ENHRY and CDR2 is SYGVKD. The CDR3 sequence is CAISNSDRGSPYEQYF. The CDR3 nucleotides are TGTGCCATCAGTAACTCGGACAGGGGAAGCCCCTACGAGCAGTACTTC.

The rearrangement joins TRBV7-6 to TRBJ2-5; 9 nucleotides agree with TRBD2. From germline, CDR1 is SGHVS and CDR2 FNYEAQ. The ends lost 3 bases at V and 5 bases at J; junction bases unmatched: 13. CDR3 length: 17 residues. CDR3 in amino acids: CASSFGLAGRGGETQYF. The CDR3 region has the DNA TGTGCCAGCAGCTTCGGGCTAGCGGGAAGAGGGGGGGAGACCCAGTACTTC.